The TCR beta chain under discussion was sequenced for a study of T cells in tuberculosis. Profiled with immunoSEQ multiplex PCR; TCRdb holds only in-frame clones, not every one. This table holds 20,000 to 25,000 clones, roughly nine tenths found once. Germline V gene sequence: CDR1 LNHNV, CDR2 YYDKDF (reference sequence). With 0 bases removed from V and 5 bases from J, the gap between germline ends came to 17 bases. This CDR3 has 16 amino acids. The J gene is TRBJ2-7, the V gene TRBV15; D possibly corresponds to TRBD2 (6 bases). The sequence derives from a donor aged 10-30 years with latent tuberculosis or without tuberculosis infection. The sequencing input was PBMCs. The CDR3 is CATSRDYARGGHEQYF. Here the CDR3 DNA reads TGTGCCACCAGCAGAGATTACGCCCGGGGAGGCCACGAGCAGTACTTC.